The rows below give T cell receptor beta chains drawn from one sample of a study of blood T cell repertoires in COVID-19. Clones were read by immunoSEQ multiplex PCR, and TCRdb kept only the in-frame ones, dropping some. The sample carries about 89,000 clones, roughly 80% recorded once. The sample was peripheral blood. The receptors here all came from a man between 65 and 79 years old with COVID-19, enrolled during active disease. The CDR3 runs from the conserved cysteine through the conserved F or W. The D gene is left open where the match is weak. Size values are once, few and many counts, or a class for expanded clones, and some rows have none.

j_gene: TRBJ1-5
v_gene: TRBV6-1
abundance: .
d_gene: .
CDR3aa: CASSESGAARQPQHF
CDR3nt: TGTGCCAGCAGTGAATCTGGGGCGGCGCGTCAGCCCCAGCATTTT

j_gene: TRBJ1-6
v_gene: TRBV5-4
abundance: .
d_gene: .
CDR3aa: CASSPGGGRYNSPLHF
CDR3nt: TGTGCCAGCAGCCCTGGGGGGGGCCGCTATAATTCACCCCTCCACTTT

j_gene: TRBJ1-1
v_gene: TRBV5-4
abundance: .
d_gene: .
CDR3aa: CASSAGDTEAFF
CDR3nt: TGTGCCAGCAGCGCCGGGGACACTGAAGCTTTCTTT

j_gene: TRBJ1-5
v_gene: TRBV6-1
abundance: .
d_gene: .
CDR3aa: CASSASPRHSNQPQHF
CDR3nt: TGTGCCAGCAGTGCCTCCCCTAGGCATAGCAATCAGCCCCAGCATTTT

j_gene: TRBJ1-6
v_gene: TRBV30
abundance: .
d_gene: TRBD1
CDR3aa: CAWRPGQGDNSPLHF
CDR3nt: TGTGCCTGGAGGCCCGGACAGGGGGATAATTCACCCCTCCACTTT

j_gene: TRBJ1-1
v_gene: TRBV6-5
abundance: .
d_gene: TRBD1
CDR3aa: CASSQRDSQAFF
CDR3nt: TGTGCCAGCAGCCAACGGGACAGCCAAGCTTTCTTT

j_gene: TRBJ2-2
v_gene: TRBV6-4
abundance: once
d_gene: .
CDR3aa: CASSEGLNTGELFF
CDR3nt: TGTGCCAGCAGCGAGGGACTGAACACCGGGGAGCTGTTTTTT

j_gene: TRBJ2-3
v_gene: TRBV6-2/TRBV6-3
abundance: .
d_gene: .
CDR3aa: CASSSGGWDTQYF
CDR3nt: TGTGCCAGCAGCTCCGGCGGGTGGGATACGCAGTATTTT

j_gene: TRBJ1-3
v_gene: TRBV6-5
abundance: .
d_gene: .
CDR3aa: CASSLKGGRNTIYF
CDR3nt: TGTGCCAGCAGTCTAAAAGGAGGGCGGAACACCATATATTTT

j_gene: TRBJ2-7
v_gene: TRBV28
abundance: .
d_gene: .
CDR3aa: CASSFRGTSSYEQYF
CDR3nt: TGTGCCAGCAGTTTCAGGGGGACTAGCTCCTACGAGCAGTACTTC

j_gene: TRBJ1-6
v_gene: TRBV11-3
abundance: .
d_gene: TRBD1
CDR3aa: CASRRGQEGSPLHF
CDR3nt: TGTGCCAGCAGACGCGGACAGGAAGGATCACCCCTCCACTTT

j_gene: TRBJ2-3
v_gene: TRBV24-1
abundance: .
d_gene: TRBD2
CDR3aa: CATSDLRAGGDTQYF
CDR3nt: TGTGCCACCAGTGATTTGCGTGCGGGAGGAGATACGCAGTATTTT

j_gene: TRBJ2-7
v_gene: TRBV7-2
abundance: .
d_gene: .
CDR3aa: CASSLGIRYEQYF
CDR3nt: TGTGCCAGCAGCTTAGGGATCAGGTACGAGCAGTACTTC

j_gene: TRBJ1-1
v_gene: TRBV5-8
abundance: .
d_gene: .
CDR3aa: CASSLDAGDTEAFF
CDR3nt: TGTGCCAGCAGCTTGGACGCAGGGGACACTGAAGCTTTCTTT

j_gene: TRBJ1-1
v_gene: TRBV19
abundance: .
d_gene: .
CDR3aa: CASSIGQGGFMNTEAFF
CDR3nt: TGTGCCAGTAGTATTGGCCAGGGAGGCTTTATGAACACTGAAGCTTTCTTT

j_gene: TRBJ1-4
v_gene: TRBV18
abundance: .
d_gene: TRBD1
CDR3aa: CASSPNRGSEKLFF
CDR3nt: TGTGCCAGCTCACCGAACAGGGGAAGTGAAAAACTGTTTTTT

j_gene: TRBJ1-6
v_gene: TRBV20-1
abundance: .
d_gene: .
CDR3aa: CSASVRADNSPLHF
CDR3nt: TGCAGTGCTAGTGTCAGGGCAGATAATTCACCCCTCCACTTT

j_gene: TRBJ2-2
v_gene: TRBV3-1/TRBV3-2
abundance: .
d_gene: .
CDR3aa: CASSRIRRGGELFF
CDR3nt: TGTGCCAGCAGCCGTATACGTCGGGGCGGGGAGCTGTTTTTT

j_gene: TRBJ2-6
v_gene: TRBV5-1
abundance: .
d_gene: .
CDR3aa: CASSLFSSGIAGANVLTF
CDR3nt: TGCGCCAGCAGCTTATTCAGCTCAGGAATCGCTGGGGCCAACGTCCTGACTTTC

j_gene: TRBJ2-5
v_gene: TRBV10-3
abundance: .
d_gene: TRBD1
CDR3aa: CAISQGQGPSTQYF
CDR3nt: TGTGCCATCAGCCAAGGACAGGGCCCCTCGACCCAGTACTTC

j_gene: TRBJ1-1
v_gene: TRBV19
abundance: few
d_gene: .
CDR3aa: CASTLGRGFNTEAFF
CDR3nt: TGTGCCAGTACTCTCGGGAGGGGGTTTAACACTGAAGCTTTCTTT

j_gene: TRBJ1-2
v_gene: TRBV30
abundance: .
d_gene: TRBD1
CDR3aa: CAWSEQGYGYTF
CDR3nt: TGTGCCTGGAGTGAACAGGGGTATGGCTACACCTTC

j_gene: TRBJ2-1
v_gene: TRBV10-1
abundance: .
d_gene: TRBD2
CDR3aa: CASSAPGSGRLNEQFF
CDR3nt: TGCGCCAGCAGTGCTCCGGGGAGCGGGAGGCTCAATGAGCAGTTCTTC

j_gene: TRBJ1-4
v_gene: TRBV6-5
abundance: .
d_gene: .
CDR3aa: CASSSPGLHEKLFF
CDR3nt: TGTGCCAGCAGTTCCCCAGGTCTTCATGAAAAACTGTTTTTT

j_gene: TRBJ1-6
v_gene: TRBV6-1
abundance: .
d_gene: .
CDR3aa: CASSEYGQTYNSPLHF
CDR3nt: TGTGCCAGCAGTGAATATGGACAGACCTATAATTCACCCCTCCACTTT

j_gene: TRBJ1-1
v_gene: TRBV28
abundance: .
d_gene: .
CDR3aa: CASSLHGERGTEAFF
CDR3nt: TGTGCCAGCAGTTTACACGGGGAAAGGGGGACTGAAGCTTTCTTT